The rows below give T cell receptor beta chains drawn from one sample of a study of blood T cells in healthy people across ages. TCRdb itself ran the 5' RACE reads through MiXCR, one entry per CDR3 protein. Of about 2 million distinct CDR3 sequences listed, roughly 49% are singletons. The specimen was blood. These receptors all come from a woman between 35 and 50 years old in good health. Both conserved end residues are part of each CDR3. The D gene is left open where the match is weak. Clone size is stated in some rows and not others, as once, few, many or a class when expanded.

>TRBD1|TRBV13|NA|TRBJ1-2
TGTGCCAGCAGCGGGCAGACAGGGCCTACCTATGGCTACACCTTC
CASSGQTGPTYGYTF
>NA|TRBV15|NA|TRBJ2-5
TGTGCCACCAGCAGAGACATGGGGAATTGGGAGACCCAGTACTTC
CATSRDMGNWETQYF
>TRBD2|TRBV4-2|NA|TRBJ2-2
TGTGCCTCCTCCGGGCCGCGGGGGGGCCTCGACACCGGGGAGCTGTTTTTT
CASSGPRGGLDTGELFF
>TRBD1|TRBV2|NA|TRBJ2-6
TGTGCCAGCAGTCGAACCTTAGGACAGGGGACTGGGGCCAACGTCCTGACTTTC
CASSRTLGQGTGANVLTF
>NA|TRBV7-8|NA|TRBJ2-3
TGTGCCAGCAGCCCGAACACCGTGCGTGCAGATACGCAGTATTTT
CASSPNTVRADTQYF
>NA|TRBV20-1|NA|TRBJ2-4
TGCAGTGCCCGAGAAGGGTACCCCATGTTAGCCAAAAACATTCAGTACTTC
CSAREGYPMLAKNIQYF
>TRBD2|TRBV6-5|NA|TRBJ2-1
TGTGCCAGCAGTTACTCGTGGATCCTAGCGGGGGAGGATGAGCAGTTCTTC
CASSYSWILAGEDEQFF
>NA|TRBV5-1|NA|TRBJ2-7
TGCGCCAGCAGCGTCCAGGGGAGGAACTACGAGCAGTACTTC
CASSVQGRNYEQYF
>TRBD2|TRBV20-1|NA|TRBJ2-5
TGCAGTGCTATCCCCGAGACTAGCGGGGGGGAGACCCAGTACTTC
CSAIPETSGGETQYF
>TRBD1|TRBV10-1|few|TRBJ2-3
TGCGCCAGCAGCGCCGGGACAGGTTACACAGATACGCAGTATTTT
CASSAGTGYTDTQYF
>TRBD2|TRBV9|once|TRBJ2-7
TGTGCCAGCAGCGTCGGACTAGCGGGGGGGCCCCAGGACGAGCAGTACTTC
CASSVGLAGGPQDEQYF
>NA|TRBV14|NA|TRBJ1-4
TGTGCCAGCAGCCAAGACAAGGGGATGGTTGAAAAACTGTTTTTT
CASSQDKGMVEKLFF
>TRBD1|TRBV7-2|NA|TRBJ2-1
TGTGCCAGCAGCTTAGCGGGCGACAGGGGGTACAATGAGCAGTTTTTC
CASSLAGDRGYNEQFF
>NA|TRBV6-5|few|TRBJ2-3
TGTGCCAGCAGTTACGGTGAGGACCCAGATACGCAGTATTTT
CASSYGEDPDTQYF
>NA|TRBV29-1|NA|TRBJ2-1
TGCAGTGCTCCAGACGGTATCCCTTACGGTGGGCAGTTCTTC
CSAPDGIPYGGQFF
>TRBD2|TRBV7-8|NA|TRBJ2-1
TGTGCCAGCAGCTTAGCGCCCAGACTAGCGGCCAATGAGCAGTTCTTC
CASSLAPRLAANEQFF
>NA|TRBV4-1|NA|TRBJ1-2
TGCGCCAGCAGCCAAGAAGCAGCGGATGGCTACACCTTC
CASSQEAADGYTF
>TRBD2|TRBV15|NA|TRBJ2-5
TGTGCCACCAGCAGACCCCACCCCGGACTAGCGGGAAACCAAGAGACCCAGTACTTC
CATSRPHPGLAGNQETQYF
>NA|TRBV20-1|few|TRBJ2-7
TGCAGTGCGGGCTGGGACAAACCCTACGAGCAGTACTTC
CSAGWDKPYEQYF
>NA|TRBV28|NA|TRBJ2-5
TGTGCCAGCAGTTTCCACGGAAAAGAGACCCAGTACTTC
CASSFHGKETQYF
>TRBD1|TRBV13|NA|TRBJ1-2
TGTGCCAGCAGCTTGGGACAGGGAGGAGATGGCTACACCTTC
CASSLGQGGDGYTF
>NA|TRBV2|few|TRBJ2-5
TGTGCCAGCAGTACAAGCCCGTACCAAGAGACCCAGTACTTC
CASSTSPYQETQYF
>NA|TRBV7-9|NA|TRBJ2-1
TGTGCCAGCAGCCCTACTAGCCGAGATCAGTTCTTC
CASSPTSRDQFF
>NA|TRBV29-1|few|TRBJ2-3
TGCAGCGTTGCTACCGCCTCCGGGCCCGCCGGAGATACGCAGTATTTT
CSVATASGPAGDTQYF
>NA|TRBV6-6|many|TRBJ2-7
TGTGCCAGCAGTTCAGGGGTCTACGAGCAGTACTTC
CASSSGVYEQYF
>TRBD1|TRBV10-3|many|TRBJ2-5
TGTGCCATCAGTGCCTCAGGGACAGCACAAGAGACCCAGTACTTC
CAISASGTAQETQYF
>NA|TRBV27|NA|TRBJ2-7
TGTGCCAGCAGTTTATCGTTCAGGGCAGACGAGCAGTACTTC
CASSLSFRADEQYF
>TRBD2|TRBV12-3/TRBV12-4|few|TRBJ2-5
TGTGCCAGCAGTTTAGGATTGGTAGCGGGGACTAAAGAGACCCAGTACTTC
CASSLGLVAGTKETQYF
>NA|TRBV4-1|few|TRBJ2-7
TGCGCCAGTTCAATCAGTCAGGTGGAAGGCGAGCAGTACTTC
CASSISQVEGEQYF
>TRBD1|TRBV6-1|NA|TRBJ2-5
TGTGCCAGCAGTACAGACAGGGGATGGAAGACCCAGTACTTC
CASSTDRGWKTQYF
>NA|TRBV9|NA|TRBJ2-3
TGTGCCAGCAGCCCAATGTTTCGGACAGATACGCAGTATTTT
CASSPMFRTDTQYF
>TRBD1|TRBV7-3|NA|TRBJ2-1
TGTGCCAGCAGCTTAACAGGGGGCAGGAGCAATGAGCAGTTCTTC
CASSLTGGRSNEQFF
>TRBD2|TRBV7-9|NA|TRBJ2-5
TGTGCCAGCAGCTCAGGACTAGCGGCCAACCAAGAGACCCAGTACTTC
CASSSGLAANQETQYF
>NA|TRBV6-6|once|TRBJ1-5
TGTGCCAGCAGAAGGGACCCAGGGTCAGATCAGCCCCAGCATTTT
CASRRDPGSDQPQHF
>NA|TRBV27|NA|TRBJ2-7
TGTGCCAGCAAGGGACGAGGGGGGATCTCCTACGAGCAGTACTTC
CASKGRGGISYEQYF
>TRBD2|TRBV28|few|TRBJ2-3
TGTGCCAGCGGCGATAGCGCGGGAGGCACAGATACGCAGTATTTT
CASGDSAGGTDTQYF
>NA|TRBV20-1|NA|TRBJ1-5
TGCAGTGCTACCTCAATAGGGGGAGTAGGACAGCCCCAGCATTTT
CSATSIGGVGQPQHF
>NA|TRBV20-1|NA|TRBJ2-3
TGCAGTGCTCCCCGACAGGACTACACAGATACGCAGTATTTT
CSAPRQDYTDTQYF
>NA|TRBV20-1|few|TRBJ1-2
TGCAGTGCTAGTCCCGCTCTAGCAAACTATGGCTACACCTTC
CSASPALANYGYTF
>TRBD1|TRBV7-9|few|TRBJ1-2
TGTGCCAGCAGCACCCCGACAGGGGACTATGGCTACACCTTC
CASSTPTGDYGYTF
>NA|TRBV5-1|few|TRBJ2-4
TGCGCCAGCAGCCCTGAGCATGGATTAGCCAAAAACATTCAGTACTTC
CASSPEHGLAKNIQYF
>NA|TRBV13|few|TRBJ2-7
TGTGCCAGCAGCTTTCGGGGGCAAAAGCAGTACTTC
CASSFRGQKQYF